This T cell receptor (beta chain) was profiled in a study of cytomegalovirus exposure and HLA in healthy donors. CDR3 length: 16 amino acids. V lost 2 bases, J lost 1 base, and 3 bases stayed unmatched. Germline V gene lookup returns CDR1 KGHSH and CDR2 LQKENI. With 60 Vbeta and 13 Jbeta primers, the PCR was carried out. In the original workflow: In a later analysis, roughly 11 million of 75 million to 85 million unique beta chains occurred in at least two donors. Sequencing used immunoSEQ multiplex PCR; TCRdb keeps in-frame clones, though not all of them. The D gene and trimming were derived from the DNA, and the V and J assignments and clone size from that table. The sample comprises 100,000 to 150,000 clones, approximately 75% of which are singletons, and approximately 3.8% rests with the top ten. Study-level points and caveats: TCR sequences were mostly rare, though some public TCRs occurred in many donors. TCR beta V- and J-gene trimming was later associated with a missense DCLRE1C variant. Sequence variants that were highly shared formed a cluster that was likely a sequencing artifact.

As regards this clone: The target antigen is unknown.

V and J are TRBV18 and TRBJ2-2, with 8 bases fitting TRBD2. This clonotype was sampled from a man under 40 in good health and CMV-seronegative. Sequenced sample: PBMCs. Written as DNA, the CDR3 is TGTGCCAGCTCACCAGGCCTAGCGGGGAACACCGGGGAGCTGTTTTTT. This sequence encodes CASSPGLAGNTGELFF.